Here is one T cell receptor beta chain with its context. The antigen is unknown. These data come from a study of beta chain features in type 1 diabetes. V was pared by 0 bases and J by 6 bases, with 16 bases between. CDR1 GTSNPN and CDR2 SVGIG come from the germline V gene (reference sequence). CDR3 size: 15 residues. Via CD45RO/CCR7/CD25/CD127/CD95/CD27, cells of the CD4+ naive, central memory, regulatory and stem cell-like memory subsets were sorted. Whole-study results and caveats: All four CD4+ subsets of Type 1 diabetes patients contained TCRB CDR3s that were moderately but significantly shorter. VDJ junctions sequenced from type 1 diabetes patients showed fewer insertions and more deletions.

As every portion of the isolated RNA was reverse transcribed, the sequencing read expressed TCRB transcripts. The repertoire was sequenced with immunoSEQ multiplex PCR; TCRdb's copy has only in-frame clones and lacks some. This table holds 680,000 or so clones, roughly 13% found once. Sequencing input: naive CD4+ T cells from blood. V usage is TRBV30 and J usage is TRBJ2-3, with no clear D. The sequence was obtained from a man younger than 30 with type 1 diabetes. CDR3: CAWSVGSPKGDTQYF. In DNA, the CDR3 is TGTGCCTGGAGTGTAGGTTCTCCCAAAGGCGATACGCAGTATTTT.